These T cell receptor beta chains were read from a single sample in a study of spatial heterogeneity in lung cancer. One entry per CDR3 protein, called by TCRdb with MiXCR from the 5' RACE reads. The sample lists 3,000 to 4,000 distinct CDR3 sequences, approximately 5% occurring once. The specimen comprised lung tumor tissue, sampled at surgery. Every receptor here comes from a female donor with early-stage non-small cell lung cancer. CDR3s include the opening cysteine and the closing phenylalanine or tryptophan. The order of the fields is J gene, D gene, clone size, V gene, CDR3 protein, CDR3 DNA. A D gene is named only where the DNA matches it firmly. Size values are once, few and many counts, or a class for expanded clones, and some rows have none.

>TRBJ2-3|.|many|TRBV11-1
CASSLAVKGITDTQYF
TGTGCCAGCAGCTTAGCGGTTAAGGGCATCACAGATACGCAGTATTTT
>TRBJ2-2|.|many|TRBV27
CASSLYIAGELFF
TGTGCCAGCAGTTTATATATCGCCGGGGAGCTGTTTTTT
>TRBJ2-7|TRBD2|many|TRBV6-5
CASRLAGGSSREQYF
TGTGCCAGCAGGCTAGCGGGAGGGTCCTCTAGGGAGCAGTACTTC
>TRBJ1-1|.|medium-sized|TRBV9
CASSVETTRGADTEAFF
TGTGCCAGCAGCGTAGAGACCACGAGGGGGGCGGACACTGAAGCTTTCTTT
>TRBJ2-7|.|medium-sized|TRBV5-1
CASRWTVTTYEQYF
TGCGCCAGCAGGTGGACGGTCACAACCTACGAGCAGTACTTC
>TRBJ2-5|TRBD2|medium-sized|TRBV7-8
CASSFGLASQETQYF
TGTGCCAGCAGCTTCGGACTAGCGTCCCAAGAGACCCAGTACTTC
>TRBJ1-2|.|medium-sized|TRBV5-4
CASSLLGGDGYTF
TGTGCCAGCAGCTTGCTCGGGGGGGACGGCTACACCTTC
>TRBJ2-4|.|.|TRBV5-6
CASSRQARDIQYF
TGTGCCAGCAGCAGACAGGCTCGGGACATTCAGTACTTC
>TRBJ2-1|TRBD2|many|TRBV7-2
CASSRTSGSNEQFF
TGTGCCAGCAGTCGGACTAGCGGGAGTAATGAGCAGTTCTTC
>TRBJ1-3|TRBD1|medium-sized|TRBV6-5
CASSQTGDRSGNTIYF
TGTGCCAGCAGTCAAACAGGGGATCGTTCTGGAAACACCATATATTTT
>TRBJ1-2|.|.|TRBV27
CASSSTALANYGYTF
TGTGCCAGCAGTTCCACAGCCTTAGCTAACTATGGCTACACCTTC
>TRBJ2-7|.|many|TRBV28
CASSWDVEQYF
TGTGCCAGCAGTTGGGATGTCGAGCAGTACTTC
>TRBJ1-2|.|many|TRBV10-3
CAITTGTLYGYTF
TGTGCCATCACTACCGGGACCCTCTATGGCTACACCTTC
>TRBJ1-1|.|many|TRBV6-1
CASRREAGTTEAFF
TGTGCCAGCAGGAGGGAAGCAGGGACGACTGAAGCTTTCTTT
>TRBJ2-3|TRBD1|.|TRBV5-4
CASSPDGTGAFTDTQYF
TGTGCCAGCAGCCCGGACGGGACAGGAGCTTTCACAGATACGCAGTATTTT